The 30 T cell receptor beta chains given below trace back to one sample, sequenced in a study of T cells in Graves' hyperthyroidism and ophthalmopathy (dated by TCRdb to the late 2010s). Library prep was done by multiplex PCR. These reads were obtained on an Illumina HiSeq 2000. The TCR beta CDR3 regions were amplified from RNA transcripts. A first-round RT-PCR of the TCR CDR3 used the HTBI primer set with the Qiagen OneStep RT-PCR kit. TCRdb trimmed the raw reads at Q25, called clones with MiXCR and kept productive beta chains. Each entry is one CDR3 protein sequence, shown with its most common DNA and genes. This sample has about 640,000 distinct CDR3 sequences in its table, and 20% to 25% of those were observed once. The top ten hold over 30% of the sample. The sample was blood. The receptors originated from a man in his thirties or forties with Graves' ophthalmopathy.

There are a few counts of this clonotype. The chain links TRBV7-9 to TRBJ2-2; TRBD1 matches at 7 bases. The CDR3 has 14 residues. Trimming removed 5 bases from V and 5 bases from J; junction bases left unmatched: 5. CDR1 is SEHNR and CDR2 is FQNEAQ in the germline V gene (reference sequence). CDR3 nucleotides: TGTGCCAGCAGCCAGTTGACAGGGACCGGGGAGCTGTTTTTT. It is translated as CASSQLTGTGELFF.

This clonotype was recorded a few times. V is TRBV4-2 and J is TRBJ1-1, with 9 bases that match TRBD1. The germline V gene encodes CDR1 LGHNA and CDR2 YNFKEQ. This CDR3 is 17 amino acids long. With 4 bases clipped from V and 0 bases from J, the junction kept 9 bases outside the gene matches. In DNA form, the CDR3 reads TGTGCCAGCAGCCGATATTCCGGGACAGGGATGAACACTGAAGCTTTCTTT. Its translation: CASSRYSGTGMNTEAFF.

The rearrangement links TRBV20-1 to TRBJ2-2; D gene uncertain. V lost 3 bases to trimming and J lost 5 bases, with 7 bases between them. Germline V gene data show CDR1 as DFQATT and CDR2 as SNEGSKA (reference sequence). This CDR3 has 12 residues. The CDR3 coding sequence is TGCAGTGCTAGGATCGGGACCGGGGAGCTGTTTTTT. As protein: CSARIGTGELFF.

At least ten counts were recorded for this clonotype. This chain links TRBV28 with TRBJ2-7; tentatively, D is TRBD2 (5 bases). V shed 4 bases and J shed 6 bases, with 19 bases lying between them. This CDR3 is built from 15 residues. CDR1 is MDHEN, CDR2 SYDVKM, per germline. The CDR3 bases are TGTGCCAGCAGTTCTATTAAAGGGAGAGGAGGCGAGCAGTACTTC. It encodes CASSSIKGRGGEQYF.

This chain connects TRBV7-9 to TRBJ1-1; TRBD1 matches 8 bases. Germline lookup yields CDR1 SEHNR and CDR2 FQNEAQ (reference sequence). The J segment lost 4 bases and the V segment lost 3 bases, leaving 7 bases of the junction unmatched. The CDR3 length is 15 residues. The CDR3 DNA sequence: TGTGCCAGCAGCTTTCAGGGGGCCGAGGGCACTGAAGCTTTCTTT. Amino acid sequence: CASSFQGAEGTEAFF.

The table lists this clonotype with many counts. The chain links TRBV28 to TRBJ1-5; a possible D gene is TRBD1 (5 bases). Between the trimmed V and J ends, which lost 7 bases and 4 bases, there was a span of 11 bases. This CDR3 has 13 amino acids. The V gene's germline CDR1 is MDHEN and CDR2 SYDVKM. CDR3 in DNA: TGTGCCAGCAAGGGCTGGGGGAATCAGCCCCAGCATTTT. As protein: CASKGWGNQPQHF.

This rearrangement joins TRBV6-5 to TRBJ2-3; 9 bases align to TRBD2. Germline-derived CDR1 and CDR2 are MNHEY and SVGAGI. With V trimmed by 0 bases and J by 4 bases, 2 bases remained unmatched. This CDR3 is 15 amino acids long. CDR3 DNA sequence: TGTGCCAGCAGTTACTCTAGCGGGAGTCCAGATACGCAGTATTTT. Its protein is CASSYSSGSPDTQYF.

This chain connects TRBV5-1 to TRBJ2-7; D might be TRBD1 or TRBD2, each matching 5 bases. Germline loops: CDR1 SGHRS, CDR2 YFSETQ. Trimming took 5 bases from V and 0 from J, leaving 9 bases between them. The length of the CDR3 is 13 residues. CDR3 amino acids: CASREGSSYEQYF. The CDR3 region has the DNA TGCGCCAGCAGAGAGGGGAGCTCCTACGAGCAGTACTTC.

About this clonotype: Possible read error: a much larger clone is one base away. This CDR3 is CGARGQGGERPQHF. CDR3 bases: TGCGGTGCTAGGGGACAGGGGGGGGAACGGCCCCAGCATTTT. The chain employs TRBV20-1 and TRBJ1-5; 11 bases map to TRBD1. Germline V gives CDR1 DFQATT, CDR2 SNEGSKA (reference sequence). The CDR3 length is 14 residues.

The V gene is TRBV6-1, the J gene TRBJ2-7; D possibly corresponds to TRBD1 (6 bases). This CDR3 has 15 residues. The germline CDR1 and CDR2 sequences are MNHNS and SASEGT. Trimming took off 3 bases at V and 2 bases at J, with 14 bases between the two ends. CDR3: CASSDGPGVAYEQYF. The CDR3 bases are TGTGCCAGCAGTGACGGCCCAGGGGTGGCCTACGAGCAGTACTTC.

The chain recombines TRBV7-9 with TRBJ2-7; TRBD1 matches at 7 bases. In germline, CDR1 is SEHNR, CDR2 FQNEAQ (reference sequence). The CDR3 loop spans 16 amino acids. The junction had 9 bases not matched to a gene; V was cut back by 2 bases and J by 2 bases. The chain's CDR3 is CASSLHRGETAYEQYF. CDR3 in DNA: TGTGCCAGCAGCTTACACAGGGGCGAGACAGCCTACGAGCAGTACTTC.

This clonotype was detected a few times. The chain recombines TRBV7-9 with TRBJ1-2; 9 bases match TRBD1. Germline V gene lookup returns CDR1 SEHNR and CDR2 FQNEAQ (reference sequence). This CDR3 contains 16 residues. The J segment lost 5 bases and the V segment lost 0 bases, leaving 7 bases of the junction unmatched. As DNA, the CDR3 is TGTGCCAGCAGCTTAGCACCGGGACAGGGAACTTATGGCTACACCTTC. Translating it yields CASSLAPGQGTYGYTF.

The sample holds a few counts of this clonotype. This chain links TRBV6-1 with TRBJ1-5, with 12 positions matching TRBD1. The CDR3 totals 17 residues. Germline V gene data show CDR1 as MNHNS and CDR2 as SASEGT. V lost 7 bases to trimming and J lost 2 bases; unmatched junction nucleotides: 9. The CDR3 reads CASTGTGGLNGNQPQHF. The CDR3 nucleotides read TGTGCCAGCACCGGGACAGGGGGCTTGAATGGCAATCAGCCCCAGCATTTT.

The sample holds a few counts of this clonotype. J is TRBJ2-1 and V is TRBV27; no firm D call. The V gene's germline CDR1 is MNHEY and CDR2 SMNVEV (reference sequence). This CDR3 has 15 amino acids. Trimming removed 2 bases from V and 1 base from J, with 9 bases in between. CDR3 loop: CASSLVGNSYNEQFF. The CDR3 DNA reads TGTGCCAGCAGTTTAGTTGGTAATTCCTACAATGAGCAGTTCTTC.

This chain connects TRBV6-1 to TRBJ1-2, with D possibly matching TRBD1 (5 bases). V was clipped by 6 bases and J by 4 bases, with 12 bases between them. The CDR3 sequence is 13 residues long. Per the germline V gene, CDR1 is MNHNS and CDR2 is SASEGT. CDR3 sequence reads: CASSRQPSYGYTF. CDR3 sequence (DNA): TGTGCCAGCAGCAGACAGCCAAGCTATGGCTACACCTTC.

Notes on this clonotype: Since a much larger clone is just one base distant, this may be a read error. V gene TRBV2 combines with J gene TRBJ2-4; 8 positions match TRBD2. The CDR3 sequence is 16 residues long. Germline V CDR1 and CDR2: SNHLY, FYNNEI. The chain's CDR3 is CVSSDESLAGGDIQYF. The CDR3 nucleotides read TGTGTCAGCAGTGATGAGTCGTTGGCGGGAGGTGACATTCAGTACTTC.

The table lists this clonotype with many counts. The chain joins TRBV11-2 to TRBJ2-3, with TRBD2 matching 10 bases. Looked up from germline, CDR1 is SGHAT and CDR2 is FQNNGV. The CDR3 has 19 residues. With 6 bases clipped from V and 2 bases from J, the junction kept 17 bases outside the gene matches. The CDR3 sequence is CASRSSEVLAGVPTDTQYF. DNA of the CDR3: TGTGCCAGCAGGTCGAGTGAGGTCCTAGCGGGAGTCCCCACAGATACGCAGTATTTT.

The gene calls are TRBV25-1 and TRBJ2-3; 8 nucleotides align to TRBD2. CDR1 MGHDK and CDR2 SYGVNS come from the germline V gene. With V trimmed by 8 bases and J by 5 bases, 15 bases remained unmatched. The CDR3 spans 16 residues. The CDR3 DNA is TGTGCCAGCGCGCCCCTCCAGCGGGAGTCAGTAGATACGCAGTATTTT. Residues: CASAPLQRESVDTQYF.

The rearrangement uses TRBV12-3 or TRBV12-4 and TRBJ2-3; 13 bases match TRBD2. With 7 bases clipped from V and 1 base from J, the junction kept 2 bases outside the gene matches. The CDR3 extends over 15 amino acids. CDR3 bases: TGTGCCAGCAATGGACTAGCGGGAGGCACAGATACGCAGTATTTT. As protein: CASNGLAGGTDTQYF.

V and J are TRBV7-2 and TRBJ2-1, with a tentative D call TRBD2 (6 bases). The V and J ends lost 6 bases and 1 base respectively, with 7 bases between them. From germline, CDR1 is SGHTA and CDR2 FQGNSA. The CDR3 loop spans 13 amino acids. The CDR3 nucleotides read TGTGCCAGCAGGGGGACTTCCTACAATGAGCAGTTCTTC. Encoded protein: CASRGTSYNEQFF.

In this sample, this clonotype turned up a few times. This chain links TRBV18 with TRBJ2-5; no reliable D call. CDR1 and CDR2 (germline): KGHSH, LQKENI. CDR3 size: 14 residues. Trimming took off 7 bases at V and 4 bases at J, with 16 bases between the two ends. The DNA of the CDR3 is TGTGCCAGCTTCCGATCCTCAGAAGGAGAGACCCAGTACTTC. Protein product: CASFRSSEGETQYF. Drawing the rest from reference TRBV18 and TRBJ2-5, the complete variable domain is NAGVMQNPRHLVRRRGQEARLRCSPMKGHSHVYWYRQLPEEGLKFMVYLQKENIIDESGMPKERFSAEFPKEGPSILRIQQVVRGDSAAYFCASFRSSEGETQYFGPGTRLLVL.

The gene calls are TRBV6-9 and TRBJ2-1; 10 bases are shared with TRBD2. J lost 9 bases, V lost 4 bases, and 12 bases had no gene match. The CDR3 runs to 16 residues. The germline V gene encodes CDR1 MNHGY and CDR2 SVAAGI. Here the CDR3 reads CASSFRTSGSDIEQFF. In nucleotides, the CDR3 is TGTGCCAGCAGTTTCCGGACTAGCGGAAGTGATATTGAGCAGTTCTTC.

In its sample, this clonotype was seen a few times. The chain has TRBV20-1 and TRBJ1-2; 7 positions agree with TRBD1. The CDR3 covers 11 residues. With V trimmed by 6 bases and J by 7 bases, 5 bases remained unmatched. In germline, CDR1 is DFQATT, CDR2 SNEGSKA (reference sequence). The CDR3 coding sequence is TGCAGTGCCCAGAACAGGGGTGGCTACACCTTC. The encoded protein is CSAQNRGGYTF.

This clonotype has just a few counts. The V call is TRBV29-1, the J call TRBJ1-1; D possibly corresponds to TRBD1 (5 bases). This CDR3 is built from 13 residues. CDR1 is SQVTM, CDR2 ANQGSEA, per germline. Trimming stripped 1 base from V and 5 bases from J, with 11 bases between. CDR3 sequence: CSVEGAGRTEAFF. CDR3 bases: TGCAGCGTTGAAGGGGCAGGGAGGACTGAAGCTTTCTTT.

The table lists this clonotype with a few counts. Since a much larger clone is just one base distant, this may be a read error. The chain uses TRBV7-2 and TRBJ2-1, with D hard to call. The germline V gene encodes CDR1 SGHTA and CDR2 FQGNSA. The CDR3 runs to 15 residues. CDR3 loop: CSSSLAVLLFDEQFF. The CDR3 coding sequence is TGTTCCAGCAGCTTAGCAGTTCTACTCTTCGATGAGCAGTTCTTC.

CDR3 nucleotides: TGCGCCAGCAGCCAAGACGTCGGGGAGCTGTTTTTT. Protein: CASSQDVGELFF. The chain has TRBV4-1 and TRBJ2-2; the D is unclear. Germline lookup yields CDR1 MGHRA and CDR2 YSYEKL. Trimming stripped 0 bases from V and 7 bases from J, with 3 bases between. CDR3 length: 12 residues.

This chain uses TRBV2 with TRBJ2-3; D is possibly TRBD1 or TRBD2 (5 bases each). The CDR3 covers 14 residues. The germline CDR1 and CDR2 sequences are SNHLY and FYNNEI. Trimming removed 3 bases at V and 5 bases at J, with 12 bases between. The CDR3 sequence is CASSESGLKDTQYF. Here the CDR3 DNA reads TGTGCCAGCAGTGAGTCGGGGCTAAAAGATACGCAGTATTTT. The full variable domain, completed using reference TRBV2 and TRBJ2-3, is EPEVTQTPSHQVTQMGQEVILRCVPISNHLYFYWYRQILGQKVEFLVSFYNNEISEKSEIFDDQFSVERPDGSNFTLKIRSTKLEDSAMYFCASSESGLKDTQYFGPGTRLTVL.

This clonotype was detected many times. The CDR3 region has the DNA TGTGCCAGCAGCTTAGGCACAGGGGGCCGTAATGAGCAGTTCTTC. It yields the protein CASSLGTGGRNEQFF. The chain links TRBV7-9 to TRBJ2-1, with 9 bases that match TRBD1. CDR1 SEHNR and CDR2 FQNEAQ come from the germline V gene (reference sequence). The trim removed 1 base at V and 7 bases at J, leaving 5 bases unmatched. This CDR3 contains 15 residues.

Remarks on this clonotype: A read error may produce the germline difference seen at one junction end. This chain joins TRBV6-8 and TRBJ2-1; TRBD1 matches at 7 bases. This CDR3 region has 13 residues. Germline CDR1 MNHGY, CDR2 SAAAGT. The CDR3 coding sequence is TGCGCCAGCCGAAGCACGCGACAGGGAGAGCAGTTCTTC. Translating gives CASRSTRQGEQFF.

This clonotype was detected many times. This sequence joins TRBV20-1 and TRBJ2-1; 9 bases map to TRBD1. Per the germline V gene, CDR1 is DFQATT and CDR2 is SNEGSKA (reference sequence). This CDR3 comprises 14 residues. V gave up 0 bases and J gave up 10 bases; unmatched junction bases: 7. Written as DNA, the CDR3 is TGCAGTGCTAGAGATGGGACAGGGATCGAAGAGCAGTTCTTC. Translated, it gives CSARDGTGIEEQFF.